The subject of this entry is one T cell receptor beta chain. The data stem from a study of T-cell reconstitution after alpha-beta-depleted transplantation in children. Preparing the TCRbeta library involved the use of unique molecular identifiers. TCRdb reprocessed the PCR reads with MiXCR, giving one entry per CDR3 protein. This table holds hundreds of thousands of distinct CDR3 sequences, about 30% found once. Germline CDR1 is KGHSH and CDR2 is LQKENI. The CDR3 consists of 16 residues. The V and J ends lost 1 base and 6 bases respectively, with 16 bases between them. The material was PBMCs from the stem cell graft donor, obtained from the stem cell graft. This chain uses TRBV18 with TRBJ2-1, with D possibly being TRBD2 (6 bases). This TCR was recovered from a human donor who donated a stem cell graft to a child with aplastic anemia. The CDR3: CASSPQAPGAINEQFF. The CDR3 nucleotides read TGTGCCAGCTCACCACAGGCTCCGGGAGCCATCAATGAGCAGTTCTTC.